This is a list of T cell receptor beta chains from one sample in a study of shared clonotypes between healthy human individuals. Assay: immunoSEQ multiplex PCR; the TCRdb copy retains only in-frame clones and omits some. The data contain about 2 million clones, about 95% of them singletons. The sample taken for sequencing was naive CD8+ T cells sorted from blood. These receptors all come from a man between 18 and 35 years old in good health. Each CDR3 is given with its conserved first and last residue. A D gene is named only where the DNA matches it firmly. Only some rows state a clone size, as once, few, many or a class for expanded clones.

D gene: -
clone size: -
J gene: TRBJ2-2
CDR3 length: 15
V gene: TRBV6-1
CDR3 DNA: TGTGCCAGCAGTGAATGGGACGGGAACACCGGGGAGCTGTTTTTT
CDR3 protein: CASSEWDGNTGELFF

D gene: TRBD2
clone size: -
J gene: TRBJ2-1
CDR3 length: 14
V gene: TRBV28
CDR3 DNA: TGTGCCAGCAGTTCATCGGGGGGACCCAATGAGCAGTTCTTC
CDR3 protein: CASSSSGGPNEQFF

D gene: -
clone size: -
J gene: TRBJ2-1
CDR3 length: 14
V gene: TRBV19
CDR3 DNA: TGTGCCAGTAGTAGCCCATGGCAGGGGAACGGGCAGTTCTTC
CDR3 protein: CASSSPWQGNGQFF

D gene: -
clone size: -
J gene: TRBJ2-7
CDR3 length: 16
V gene: TRBV7-9
CDR3 DNA: TGTGCCAGCAGCTTACCCGGCGGACAGCTGTCCTACGAGCAGTACTTC
CDR3 protein: CASSLPGGQLSYEQYF

D gene: -
clone size: -
J gene: TRBJ2-3
CDR3 length: 15
V gene: TRBV7-9
CDR3 DNA: TGTGCCAGCAGCTTAGTAACGGTGAGGACAGATACGCAGTATTTT
CDR3 protein: CASSLVTVRTDTQYF

D gene: -
clone size: -
J gene: TRBJ2-7
CDR3 length: 13
V gene: TRBV6-5
CDR3 DNA: TGTGCCAGCAGTTCCGGGACTGGCTATGAGCAGTACTTC
CDR3 protein: CASSSGTGYEQYF

D gene: TRBD2
clone size: few
J gene: TRBJ2-7
CDR3 length: 14
V gene: TRBV2
CDR3 DNA: TGTGCCAGCAGGTCGACTAGCGGGAGTGACGAGCAGTACTTC
CDR3 protein: CASRSTSGSDEQYF

D gene: -
clone size: -
J gene: TRBJ2-3
CDR3 length: 15
V gene: TRBV19
CDR3 DNA: TGTGCCAGTAGTATATCTGGGACGAGGACAGATACGCAGTATTTT
CDR3 protein: CASSISGTRTDTQYF

D gene: TRBD1
clone size: once
J gene: TRBJ2-7
CDR3 length: 13
V gene: TRBV2
CDR3 DNA: TGTGCCAGCAGTGACAGGGGGAACTACGAGCAGTACTTC
CDR3 protein: CASSDRGNYEQYF

D gene: TRBD2
clone size: -
J gene: TRBJ2-5
CDR3 length: 15
V gene: TRBV18
CDR3 DNA: TGTGCCAGCTCATTGGTAGCGGGAGAAGGAGAGACCCAGTACTTC
CDR3 protein: CASSLVAGEGETQYF

D gene: -
clone size: few
J gene: TRBJ2-7
CDR3 length: 16
V gene: TRBV5-1
CDR3 DNA: TGCGCCAGCAGCTTGGCCGGAACCAACCCAGCCTACGAGCAGTACTTC
CDR3 protein: CASSLAGTNPAYEQYF

D gene: TRBD1
clone size: -
J gene: TRBJ2-2
CDR3 length: 16
V gene: TRBV11-2
CDR3 DNA: TGTGCCAGCAGCCTCCAGACAGGGACGGGCACCGGGGAGCTGTTTTTT
CDR3 protein: CASSLQTGTGTGELFF

D gene: -
clone size: -
J gene: TRBJ2-1
CDR3 length: 15
V gene: TRBV9
CDR3 DNA: TGTGCCAGCAGCCCCGCTAGTGGGACCTACAATGAGCAGTTCTTC
CDR3 protein: CASSPASGTYNEQFF

D gene: -
clone size: -
J gene: TRBJ2-7
CDR3 length: 14
V gene: TRBV6-1
CDR3 DNA: TGTGCCAGCAGTGACTTAGGCAACTCCTACGAGCAGTACTTC
CDR3 protein: CASSDLGNSYEQYF

D gene: TRBD1
clone size: -
J gene: TRBJ2-3
CDR3 length: 13
V gene: TRBV27
CDR3 DNA: TGTGCCAGCAGTTGGGACAGGGCAGATACGCAGTATTTT
CDR3 protein: CASSWDRADTQYF

D gene: TRBD1
clone size: once
J gene: TRBJ1-1
CDR3 length: 12
V gene: TRBV7-9
CDR3 DNA: TGTGCCAGCAGCTTACAGGGGGACGAAGCTTTCTTT
CDR3 protein: CASSLQGDEAFF

D gene: TRBD1
clone size: -
J gene: TRBJ2-3
CDR3 length: 14
V gene: TRBV7-9
CDR3 DNA: TGTGCCAGCAGCTTGGACAGGGCCACAGATACGCAGTATTTT
CDR3 protein: CASSLDRATDTQYF

D gene: -
clone size: -
J gene: TRBJ1-2
CDR3 length: 14
V gene: TRBV7-3
CDR3 DNA: TGTGCCAGCAGCTTAACGGTTTCGGGGGATGGCTACACCTTC
CDR3 protein: CASSLTVSGDGYTF

D gene: -
clone size: -
J gene: TRBJ2-7
CDR3 length: 16
V gene: TRBV6-1
CDR3 DNA: TGTGCCAGCAGTGAAGAAGTCTCGCAGGAGAACTACGAGCAGTACTTC
CDR3 protein: CASSEEVSQENYEQYF

D gene: -
clone size: few
J gene: TRBJ1-4
CDR3 length: 14
V gene: TRBV6-6
CDR3 DNA: TGTGCCAGCAGTTCCCCCGGAGCTTTTGAAAAACTGTTTTTT
CDR3 protein: CASSSPGAFEKLFF

D gene: -
clone size: -
J gene: TRBJ2-7
CDR3 length: 14
V gene: TRBV7-6
CDR3 DNA: TGTGCCAGCAGCTTAAGGGGGGACGGCTACGAGCAGTACTTC
CDR3 protein: CASSLRGDGYEQYF

D gene: -
clone size: -
J gene: TRBJ2-2
CDR3 length: 14
V gene: TRBV7-2
CDR3 DNA: TGTGCCAGCAGCCGATTCAGGGGAACCGGGGAGCTGTTTTTT
CDR3 protein: CASSRFRGTGELFF

D gene: TRBD2
clone size: -
J gene: TRBJ2-1
CDR3 length: 16
V gene: TRBV9
CDR3 DNA: TGTGCCAGCAGCGTAGGTATTAGCGGGTTTTACAATGAGCAGTTCTTC
CDR3 protein: CASSVGISGFYNEQFF

D gene: -
clone size: -
J gene: TRBJ1-3
CDR3 length: 15
V gene: TRBV4-1
CDR3 DNA: TGCGCCAGCAGCCAAGGATCCGTGTACGGAAACACCATATATTTT
CDR3 protein: CASSQGSVYGNTIYF

D gene: -
clone size: -
J gene: TRBJ1-5
CDR3 length: 15
V gene: TRBV4-3
CDR3 DNA: TGCGCCAGCAGCCAAGACTCAGGGGTAGGACAGCCCCAGCATTTT
CDR3 protein: CASSQDSGVGQPQHF

D gene: TRBD1
clone size: -
J gene: TRBJ2-1
CDR3 length: 15
V gene: TRBV10-1
CDR3 DNA: TGCGCCAGCAGTGACGGACAGGGGGACTGGGATGAGCAGTTCTTC
CDR3 protein: CASSDGQGDWDEQFF

D gene: -
clone size: -
J gene: TRBJ1-2
CDR3 length: 15
V gene: TRBV29-1
CDR3 DNA: TGCAGCGTTGAAGAGTGGGGGCCGGGAAACTATGGCTACACCTTC
CDR3 protein: CSVEEWGPGNYGYTF

D gene: -
clone size: -
J gene: TRBJ2-3
CDR3 length: 15
V gene: TRBV28
CDR3 DNA: TGTGCCAGCAGGGTAGGAACAACAAACACAGATACGCAGTATTTT
CDR3 protein: CASRVGTTNTDTQYF

D gene: -
clone size: -
J gene: TRBJ1-2
CDR3 length: 14
V gene: TRBV5-6
CDR3 DNA: TGTGCCAGCAGCTTAGGTCGGCAGGGAGACGGCTACACCTTC
CDR3 protein: CASSLGRQGDGYTF

D gene: TRBD1
clone size: -
J gene: TRBJ2-3
CDR3 length: 15
V gene: TRBV9
CDR3 DNA: TGTGCCAGCAGCGTGGGGCAGGGGGCCACAGATACGCAGTATTTT
CDR3 protein: CASSVGQGATDTQYF

D gene: -
clone size: -
J gene: TRBJ2-7
CDR3 length: 11
V gene: TRBV7-9
CDR3 DNA: TGTGCCAGCAGCTTAGACATTCAGCAGTACTTC
CDR3 protein: CASSLDIQQYF

D gene: TRBD1
clone size: -
J gene: TRBJ2-1
CDR3 length: 21
V gene: TRBV5-1
CDR3 DNA: TGCGCCAGCAGCTTGGCCTTTGCTGGGACAGATTCTCCTACTTCCTACAATGAGCAGTTCTTC
CDR3 protein: CASSLAFAGTDSPTSYNEQFF

D gene: -
clone size: -
J gene: TRBJ2-3
CDR3 length: 13
V gene: TRBV14
CDR3 DNA: TGTGCCAGCAGCCCGACCTCGACAGATACGCAGTATTTT
CDR3 protein: CASSPTSTDTQYF

D gene: -
clone size: once
J gene: TRBJ2-2
CDR3 length: 14
V gene: TRBV27
CDR3 DNA: TGTGCCAGCAGTTGGGACGCAGGAACCGGGGAGCTGTTTTTT
CDR3 protein: CASSWDAGTGELFF

D gene: -
clone size: once
J gene: TRBJ1-2
CDR3 length: 19
V gene: TRBV11-3
CDR3 DNA: TGTGCCAGCAGCTCCTACGGGCTCCGGGGAGGAGTGAACTGGTATGGCTACACCTTC
CDR3 protein: CASSSYGLRGGVNWYGYTF

D gene: -
clone size: -
J gene: TRBJ2-7
CDR3 length: 15
V gene: TRBV30
CDR3 DNA: TGTGCCTGGACCCACAGCTGGGGGGCGGTCTACGAGCAGTACTTC
CDR3 protein: CAWTHSWGAVYEQYF

D gene: -
clone size: -
J gene: TRBJ2-7
CDR3 length: 18
V gene: TRBV4-3
CDR3 DNA: TGCGCCAGCAGCCAAGAGCCGGCGGGAGAGGGGGATCAGATCAGGCAGTACTTC
CDR3 protein: CASSQEPAGEGDQIRQYF

D gene: -
clone size: -
J gene: TRBJ2-7
CDR3 length: 12
V gene: TRBV30
CDR3 DNA: TGTGCCTGGACGGGGGCGGGGAACGAGCAGTACTTC
CDR3 protein: CAWTGAGNEQYF

D gene: TRBD2
clone size: -
J gene: TRBJ2-3
CDR3 length: 18
V gene: TRBV7-9
CDR3 DNA: TGTGCCAGCAGCGATGGACCGGGACTAGCGGTACTCACAGATACGCAGTATTTT
CDR3 protein: CASSDGPGLAVLTDTQYF

D gene: TRBD1
clone size: -
J gene: TRBJ1-2
CDR3 length: 11
V gene: TRBV6-6
CDR3 DNA: TGTGCCAACCAGGGGGGCTATGGCTACACCTTC
CDR3 protein: CANQGGYGYTF

D gene: -
clone size: -
J gene: TRBJ1-4
CDR3 length: 12
V gene: TRBV28
CDR3 DNA: TGTGCCAGCGGCAGTTCTAATGAAAAACTGTTTTTT
CDR3 protein: CASGSSNEKLFF

D gene: -
clone size: -
J gene: TRBJ2-5
CDR3 length: 15
V gene: TRBV9
CDR3 DNA: TGTGCCAGCAGCGTGACACCGAACGCGCGGGAGACCCAGTACTTC
CDR3 protein: CASSVTPNARETQYF